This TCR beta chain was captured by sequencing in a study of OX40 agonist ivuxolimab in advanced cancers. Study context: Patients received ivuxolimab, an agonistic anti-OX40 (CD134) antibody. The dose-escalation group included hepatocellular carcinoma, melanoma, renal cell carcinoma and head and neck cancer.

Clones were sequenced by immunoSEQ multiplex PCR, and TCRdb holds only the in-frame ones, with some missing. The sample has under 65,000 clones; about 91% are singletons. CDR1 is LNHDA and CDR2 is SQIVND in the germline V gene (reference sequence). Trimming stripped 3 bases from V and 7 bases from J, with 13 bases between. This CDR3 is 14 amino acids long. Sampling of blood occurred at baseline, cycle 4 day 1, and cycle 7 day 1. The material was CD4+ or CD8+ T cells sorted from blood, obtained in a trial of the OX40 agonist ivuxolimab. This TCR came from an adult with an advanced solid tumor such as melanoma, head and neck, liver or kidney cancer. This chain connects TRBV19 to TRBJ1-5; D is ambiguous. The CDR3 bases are TGTGCCAGTAGTATCAAACAGATCGGGCAGCCCCAGCATTTT. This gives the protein CASSIKQIGQPQHF.